Sequencing of this TCR beta chain was carried out in a study of blood T cell repertoires in COVID-19. Turning to the study itself: Donors in the United States, Italy and Spain gave samples during acute or convalescent COVID-19. Nucleic acid was either cDNA or gDNA, and it came from T cells, B-cell-depleted T cells, or PBMCs.

In the original analysis: Estimates of nucleated cell counts were drawn from the amplification of reference gene primers. Only in-frame clones appear in the TCRdb table, and some are missing; sequencing was by immunoSEQ multiplex PCR. Clone size and the V and J calls come from that table; the DNA yielded D and trimming. The sample lists more than 200,000 clones, around 88% occurring once. V shed 3 bases and J shed 4 bases, with 16 bases lying between them. Germline V lookup: CDR1 MGHRA, CDR2 YSYEKL. The CDR3 is made up of 16 amino acids. The chain has TRBV4-1 and TRBJ1-3; TRBD1 might be the D (6 bases). The sequence came from a man aged 30 to 39 with active or convalescent COVID-19. Sequencing used peripheral blood. CDR3 in DNA: TGCGCCAGCAGCCAGGACCACAGGGTTTTGGGAAACACCATATATTTT. Amino acid sequence: CASSQDHRVLGNTIYF.